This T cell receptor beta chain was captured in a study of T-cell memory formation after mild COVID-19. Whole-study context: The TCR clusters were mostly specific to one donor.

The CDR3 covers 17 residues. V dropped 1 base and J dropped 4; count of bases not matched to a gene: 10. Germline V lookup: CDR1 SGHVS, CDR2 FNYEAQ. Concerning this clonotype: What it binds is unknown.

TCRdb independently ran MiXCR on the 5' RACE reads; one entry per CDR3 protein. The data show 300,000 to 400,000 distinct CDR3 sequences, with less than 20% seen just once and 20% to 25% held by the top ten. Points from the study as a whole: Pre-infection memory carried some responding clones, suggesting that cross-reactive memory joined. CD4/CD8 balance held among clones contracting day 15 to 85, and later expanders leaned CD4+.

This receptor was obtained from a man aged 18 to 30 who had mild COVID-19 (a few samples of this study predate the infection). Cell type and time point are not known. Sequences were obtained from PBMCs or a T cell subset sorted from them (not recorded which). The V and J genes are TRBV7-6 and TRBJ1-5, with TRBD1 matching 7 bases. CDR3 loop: CASSLEPGDRENQPQHF. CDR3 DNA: TGTGCCAGCAGCTTAGAACCTGGGGACAGAGAAAATCAGCCCCAGCATTTT.